This T cell receptor beta chain originates from a study of blood T cell repertoires in COVID-19. With 4 bases clipped from V and 8 bases from J, the junction kept 6 bases outside the gene matches. Germline V gives CDR1 LGHDT, CDR2 YNNKEL (reference sequence). The CDR3 runs 13 residues. The data were produced by immunoSEQ multiplex PCR, yet TCRdb's version contains in-frame clones alone and is incomplete. The sample includes fewer than 90,000 clones, around four fifths of them seen just once. The TCR was taken from a man between 65 and 79 years old with acute or convalescent COVID-19. What was sequenced was peripheral blood. The rearrangement joins TRBV3-1 (or the pseudogene TRBV3-2) to TRBJ2-3, with 7 bases identical to TRBD2. DNA for the CDR3: TGTGCCAGCAGCCCTGGCCGCGGGGGTACGCAGTATTTT. It encodes CASSPGRGGTQYF.